This T cell receptor beta chain was profiled in a study of shared clonotypes between healthy human individuals. Terminally differentiated effector memory CD45RA+ cells were excluded by CCR7 positive selection of CD45RO-negative cells. Assay used: immunoSEQ multiplex PCR; TCRdb lists only in-frame clones, some missing. The sample has about 2 million clones, about 95% seen once; the top ten hold 0.85% to 1.2%. This clonotype was sampled from a man between 18 and 35 years old in good health. What was sequenced was naive CD8+ T cells sorted from blood.

CDR3 DNA: TGTGCCAGCAGTTTATCGTACACTGAAGCTTTCTTT. The encoded protein is CASSLSYTEAFF. V gene TRBV28 combines with J gene TRBJ1-1; D gene ambiguous. Germline-derived CDR1 and CDR2 are MDHEN and SYDVKM. V was shortened by 1 base and J by 3 bases, with 3 bases between the two germline ends. The CDR3 extends over 12 amino acids.